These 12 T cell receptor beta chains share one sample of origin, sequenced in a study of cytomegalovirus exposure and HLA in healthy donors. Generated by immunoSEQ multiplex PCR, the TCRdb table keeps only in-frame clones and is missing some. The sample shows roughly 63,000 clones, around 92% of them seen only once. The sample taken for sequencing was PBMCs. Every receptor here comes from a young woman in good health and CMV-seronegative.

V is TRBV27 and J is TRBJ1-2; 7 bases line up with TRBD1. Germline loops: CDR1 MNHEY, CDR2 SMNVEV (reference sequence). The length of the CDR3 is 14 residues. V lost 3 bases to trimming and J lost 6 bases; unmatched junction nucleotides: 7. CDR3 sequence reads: CASSFLTGINGYTF. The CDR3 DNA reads TGTGCCAGCAGTTTTCTGACAGGGATTAATGGCTACACCTTC.

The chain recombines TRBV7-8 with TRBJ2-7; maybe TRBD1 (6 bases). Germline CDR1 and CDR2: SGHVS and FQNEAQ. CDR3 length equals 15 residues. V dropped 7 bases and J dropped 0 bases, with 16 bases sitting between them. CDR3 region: CASIGNRDTSYEQYF. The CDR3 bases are TGTGCCAGCATCGGGAACCGGGACACCTCCTACGAGCAGTACTTC.

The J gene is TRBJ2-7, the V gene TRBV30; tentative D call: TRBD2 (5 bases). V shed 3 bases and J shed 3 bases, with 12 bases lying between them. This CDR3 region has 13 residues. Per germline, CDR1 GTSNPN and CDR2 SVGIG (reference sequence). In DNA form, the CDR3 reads TGTGCCTGGAGAGGTGACTATATCTACGAGCAGTACTTC. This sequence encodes CAWRGDYIYEQYF.

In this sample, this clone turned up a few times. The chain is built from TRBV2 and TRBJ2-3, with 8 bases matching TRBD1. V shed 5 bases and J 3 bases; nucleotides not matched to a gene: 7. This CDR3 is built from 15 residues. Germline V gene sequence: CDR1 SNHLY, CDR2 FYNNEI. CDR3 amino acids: CASSTRGPSTDTQYF. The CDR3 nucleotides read TGTGCCAGCAGTACCAGGGGGCCCTCAACAGATACGCAGTATTTT. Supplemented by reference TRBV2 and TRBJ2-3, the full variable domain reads EPEVTQTPSHQVTQMGQEVILRCVPISNHLYFYWYRQILGQKVEFLVSFYNNEISEKSEIFDDQFSVERPDGSNFTLKIRSTKLEDSAMYFCASSTRGPSTDTQYFGPGTRLTVL.

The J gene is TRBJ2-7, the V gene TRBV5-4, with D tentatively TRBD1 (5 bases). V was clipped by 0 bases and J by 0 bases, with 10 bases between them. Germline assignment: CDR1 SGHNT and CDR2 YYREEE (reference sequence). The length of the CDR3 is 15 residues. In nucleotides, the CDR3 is TGTGCCAGCAGCTTGGAGGGGTTTAGCTCCTACGAGCAGTACTTC. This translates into CASSLEGFSSYEQYF.

The CDR3 here is CASSTGQGAVTEAFF. CDR3 nucleotides: TGTGCCAGCAGCACGGGACAGGGGGCTGTTACTGAAGCTTTCTTT. The chain links TRBV7-6 to TRBJ1-1; 12 bases are shared with TRBD1. CDR3 size: 15 residues. Germline values: CDR1 SGHVS, CDR2 FNYEAQ. V trimming: 5 bases; J trimming: 5 bases; junction bases outside the gene matches: 6.

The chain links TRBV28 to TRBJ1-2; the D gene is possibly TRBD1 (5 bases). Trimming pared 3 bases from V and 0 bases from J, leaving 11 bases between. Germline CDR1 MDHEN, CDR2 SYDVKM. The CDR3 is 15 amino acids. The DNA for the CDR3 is TGTGCCAGCAGTTTCCACAGGTTTACTAACTATGGCTACACCTTC. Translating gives CASSFHRFTNYGYTF.

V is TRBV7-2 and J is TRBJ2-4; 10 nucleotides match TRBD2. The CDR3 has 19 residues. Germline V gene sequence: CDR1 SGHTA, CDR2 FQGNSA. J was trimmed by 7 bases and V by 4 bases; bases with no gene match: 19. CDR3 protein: CASSSTVTLAGAVANIQYF. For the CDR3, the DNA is TGTGCCAGCAGCTCGACCGTAACCCTAGCGGGAGCCGTTGCCAACATTCAGTACTTC.

CDR3 sequence: CASSLREGVGNTEAFF. Written as DNA, the CDR3 is TGTGCCAGCAGCTTACGTGAAGGGGTTGGGAACACTGAAGCTTTCTTT. The chain links TRBV5-6 to TRBJ1-1; maybe TRBD1 (5 bases). V was clipped by 2 bases and J by 1 base, with 15 bases between them. This CDR3 has 16 residues. Germline V gives CDR1 SGHDT, CDR2 YYEEEE.

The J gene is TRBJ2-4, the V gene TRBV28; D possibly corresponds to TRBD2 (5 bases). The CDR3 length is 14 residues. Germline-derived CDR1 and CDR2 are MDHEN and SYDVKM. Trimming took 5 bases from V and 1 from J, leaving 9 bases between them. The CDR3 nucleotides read TGTGCCAGCAGTGATTCGGGGGCCAAAAACATTCAGTACTTC. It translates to CASSDSGAKNIQYF. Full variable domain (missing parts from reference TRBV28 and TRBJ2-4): DVKVTQSSRYLVKRTGEKVFLECVQDMDHENMFWYRQDPGLGLRLIYFSYDVKMKEKGDIPEGYSVSREKKERFSLILESASTNQTSMYLCASSDSGAKNIQYFGAGTRLSVL.

The CDR3 loop is CASSEADTQYF. CDR3 nucleotides: TGTGCCAGCAGCGAGGCAGATACGCAGTATTTT. V usage is TRBV6-6 and J usage is TRBJ2-3, with D unresolved. CDR1 is MNHNY and CDR2 is SVGAGI in the germline V gene (reference sequence). Trimming pared 6 bases from V and 4 bases from J, leaving 5 bases between. The CDR3 has 11 residues.

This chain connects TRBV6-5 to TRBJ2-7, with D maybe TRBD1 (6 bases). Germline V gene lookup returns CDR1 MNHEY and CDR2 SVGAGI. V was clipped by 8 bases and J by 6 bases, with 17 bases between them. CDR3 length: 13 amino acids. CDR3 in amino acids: CASLGQSGREQYF. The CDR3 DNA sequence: TGTGCCAGCCTGGGACAATCAGGGCGCGAGCAGTACTTC.